The clone carrying this T cell receptor beta chain has just a few counts. The identical CDR3 is also encoded by other nucleotide sequences in the sample. Germline V gives CDR1 SGHRS, CDR2 YFSETQ. The CDR3 loop spans 14 amino acids. The V end lost 0 bases, the J end lost 1 base, and 7 bases lay between the germline ends. These data originate in a study of shared clonotypes between healthy human individuals. The authors loaded 150 to 250 ng DNA, about 30,000 T cell genomes, into sorted-subset replicate PCRs. Sequenced by immunoSEQ multiplex PCR; TCRdb stores in-frame clones only, minus some. The data contain about 2.3 million clones, approximately 90% of them seen just once; the ten biggest clones take up around 0.38%.

The V call is TRBV5-1, the J call TRBJ1-1, with D perhaps TRBD1 (6 bases). This sequence was found in a man between 18 and 29 years old in good health. Some clones in this sample may be carry-over from other donors' samples. The source material was naive CD4+ T cells from PBMCs. As for subset: CD45RA+ positively selected. The CDR3 loop reads CASSLGRGNTEAFF. The CDR3 nucleotides read TGCGCCAGCAGCTTGGGCAGGGGGAACACTGAAGCTTTCTTT.